This is a list of T cell receptor beta chains from one sample in a study of CD8 T cells in Susac syndrome. Each CDR3 protein gets one entry after TCRdb re-called the immunoSEQ multiplex PCR reads with MiXCR. This table holds some 150,000 distinct CDR3 sequences, over 85% found once. Sample: CD8+ T cells from PBMCs. These TCRs come from a human donor with multiple sclerosis. Each CDR3 is given with its conserved first and last residue. Each record gives: V gene, J gene, D gene, CDR3 length, clone size, CDR3 protein, CDR3 DNA. The D gene is left open where the match is weak. Part of the rows lack a size; the others show once, few, many or a class for expanded clones.

>TRBV30|TRBJ1-1|.|14|.
CAWSGGQRNTEAFF
TGTGCCTGGAGTGGGGGGCAGAGGAACACTGAAGCTTTCTTT
>TRBV20-1|TRBJ1-1|TRBD1|19|.
CSARRGGDRGGYSHTEAFF
TGCAGTGCGAGAAGGGGTGGTGACAGGGGTGGTTATAGTCACACTGAAGCTTTCTTT
>TRBV4-1|TRBJ2-3|.|15|.
CASSDSFRGADTQYF
TGCGCCAGCAGCGACAGCTTCCGAGGGGCAGATACGCAGTATTTT
>TRBV11-3|TRBJ2-3|TRBD2|15|once
CASSLVFGLADTQYF
TGTGCCAGCAGCTTAGTGTTCGGACTAGCAGATACGCAGTATTTT
>TRBV7-9|TRBJ1-2|TRBD1|18|.
CASSPRDREPTVSYGYTF
TGTGCCAGCAGCCCCCGGGACAGGGAGCCGACTGTCTCCTATGGCTACACCTTC
>TRBV5-6|TRBJ2-2|TRBD1|15|.
CASSGTGWRAGELFF
TGTGCCAGCAGCGGGACAGGGTGGCGAGCCGGGGAGCTGTTTTTT
>TRBV30|TRBJ2-7|TRBD1|16|.
CAWSKVRDRGLYEQYF
TGTGCCTGGAGTAAGGTACGGGACAGGGGGTTGTACGAGCAGTACTTC
>TRBV15|TRBJ2-5|.|14|.
CATSPAGRAETQYF
TGTGCCACCAGCCCTGCCGGAAGAGCAGAGACCCAGTACTTC
>TRBV9|TRBJ2-2|.|17|.
CASSVAVRGSNTGELFF
TGTGCCAGCAGCGTAGCTGTGAGGGGGTCGAACACCGGGGAGCTGTTTTTT
>TRBV19|TRBJ2-7|TRBD2|16|.
CASSIGGVRPPGEQYF
TGTGCCAGTAGTATTGGGGGGGTCAGACCCCCCGGCGAGCAGTACTTC
>TRBV7-9|TRBJ2-1|.|15|.
CASTHGTRGGDEQFF
TGTGCCAGCACTCATGGGACCAGGGGGGGCGATGAGCAGTTCTTC
>TRBV15|TRBJ2-7|.|15|.
CATSSRAQPMGEQYF
TGTGCCACCAGCAGCAGGGCTCAACCTATGGGGGAGCAGTACTTC
>TRBV2|TRBJ2-5|TRBD2|14|few
CASSERGGRETQYF
TGTGCCAGCAGTGAGCGGGGGGGCCGTGAGACCCAGTACTTC
>TRBV30|TRBJ2-1|.|14|.
CAWSLAATYNEQFF
TGTGCCTGGAGTTTGGCAGCTACCTACAATGAGCAGTTCTTC
>TRBV4-1|TRBJ1-5|.|14|.
CASSQDPVNQPQHF
TGCGCCAGCAGCCAAGATCCTGTGAATCAGCCCCAGCATTTT
>TRBV30|TRBJ1-2|.|9|.
CAYDSGYTF
TGTGCCTATGACTCCGGCTACACCTTC
>TRBV2|TRBJ1-1|.|13|.
CASSGRKAASAFF
TGTGCCAGCAGTGGGAGAAAGGCGGCATCAGCTTTCTTT
>TRBV7-9|TRBJ2-1|.|13|.
CASSTDFNNEQFF
TGTGCCAGCAGCACTGACTTTAACAATGAGCAGTTCTTC
>TRBV12-3/TRBV12-4|TRBJ2-1|TRBD1|15|.
CASSLDRGRDNEQFF
TGTGCCAGCAGCCTTGACAGGGGCAGGGACAATGAGCAGTTCTTC
>TRBV3-1|TRBJ2-7|.|12|.
CASSPVMGAQYF
TGTGCCAGCAGCCCTGTGATGGGGGCGCAGTACTTC
>TRBV5-1|TRBJ1-6|.|16|.
CASSLEAISYNSPLHF
TGCGCCAGCAGCTTGGAGGCAATCTCCTATAATTCACCCCTCCACTTT
>TRBV19|TRBJ1-4|TRBD1|15|.
CASSIAGQRNEKLFF
TGTGCCAGTAGTATAGCGGGACAGAGAAATGAAAAACTGTTTTTT
>TRBV2|TRBJ2-1|.|15|.
CASSESGSSYNEQFF
TGTGCCAGCAGTGAGAGCGGTAGCTCCTACAATGAGCAGTTCTTC
>TRBV27|TRBJ2-1|.|15|once
CASSLSRGSYNEQFF
TGTGCCAGCAGTTTATCAAGGGGCTCCTACAATGAGCAGTTCTTC